The sequence of this T cell receptor (beta chain) was determined in a study of blood T cell repertoires in COVID-19. Study as a whole: Specimens from acute and convalescent COVID-19 originated in the United States, Italy and Spain. The analysed material was cDNA or gDNA that came from T cells, B-cell-depleted T cells, or PBMCs.

Enrolled through a virtual design, the participants were between about 18 and 89 years of age and came from about two dozen US areas. V gave up 7 bases and J gave up 4 bases, with 16 bases separating them. The germline gives CDR1 MDHEN, CDR2 SYDVKM. The length of the CDR3 is 14 residues. Per the authors' pipeline: Scientists estimated how many nucleated cells there were by amplifying reference gene primers. Some clones are missing from TCRdb's copy, which holds only in-frame ones; the method was immunoSEQ multiplex PCR. V and J calls and clone size are as listed in that table; D and trimming were resolved from the DNA. The table includes 270,000 or so clones, around 88% detected once.

The chain has TRBV28 and TRBJ1-2, with D maybe TRBD1 (5 bases). Sequencing was carried out using PBMCs or T cells enriched from blood (not recorded which). The clonotype originates from a woman aged 40-49 years with acute COVID-19. The CDR3 nucleotides are TGTGCCAGCACTGGGGCCGGCTATGGCTATGGCTACACCTTC. Translated: CASTGAGYGYGYTF.